A single sample gave rise to the 23 T cell receptor beta chains below, sequenced in a study of response to subunit inactivated influenza vaccine. One entry per CDR3 protein, called by TCRdb with MiXCR from the RT-PCR reads. The sample records 530,000 or so distinct CDR3 sequences, about 25% being singletons. The sequencing here drew on CD4+ T cells sorted from PBMCs, taken more than 4 days after vaccination. The receptor set was obtained from a man between 45 and 60 years old who received an inactivated influenza vaccine.

There are a few counts of this clonotype. This chain links TRBV20-1 with TRBJ2-1; tentative D call: TRBD2 (5 bases). V gave up 4 bases and J gave up 0 bases, with 13 bases separating them. The CDR3 sequence is 15 residues long. Germline-derived CDR1 and CDR2 are DFQATT and SNEGSKA (reference sequence). The CDR3 sequence is CSAKAAGGSYNEQFF. The CDR3 DNA is TGCAGTGCTAAGGCGGCTGGAGGCTCCTACAATGAGCAGTTCTTC.

V usage is TRBV20-1 and J usage is TRBJ2-3; D remains ambiguous. Germline V CDR1 and CDR2: DFQATT, SNEGSKA (reference sequence). V gave up 6 bases and J gave up 2 bases, with 12 bases separating them. The CDR3 has 13 residues. The CDR3: CSASTTFTDTQYF. CDR3 DNA: TGCAGTGCCTCCACTACTTTCACAGATACGCAGTATTTT.

This clonotype was seen a handful of times. The chain is built from TRBV6-2 or TRBV6-3 and TRBJ1-1; D is uncertain. The CDR3 sequence is 11 residues long. V lost 7 bases and J lost 6, with 9 bases in between. The germline V gene encodes CDR1 MNHEY and CDR2 SVGEGT. CDR3 sequence: CASTQWAEAFF. The CDR3 DNA is TGTGCCAGCACCCAGTGGGCTGAAGCTTTCTTT.

This sequence joins TRBV6-5 and TRBJ2-2; 8 bases agree with TRBD1. The CDR3 totals 15 residues. Germline loops: CDR1 MNHEY, CDR2 SVGAGI. Trimming removed 4 bases from V and 4 bases from J; junction bases left unmatched: 5. The DNA for the CDR3 is TGTGCCAGCAGTTCCCAGGGGGCGCCCACCGGGGAGCTGTTTTTT. Amino acids: CASSSQGAPTGELFF.

J is TRBJ2-6 and V is TRBV5-1, with TRBD1 matching over 7 bases. Per germline, CDR1 SGHRS and CDR2 YFSETQ. The ends lost 4 bases at V and 0 bases at J; junction bases unmatched: 10. CDR3 size: 18 residues. The chain's CDR3 is CASSDRTGFLSGANVLTF. The CDR3 DNA reads TGCGCCAGCAGCGATCGGACAGGTTTTCTCTCTGGGGCCAACGTCCTGACTTTC.

The chain couples TRBV19 to TRBJ1-5; TRBD1 agrees at 12 bases. The CDR3 spans 14 residues. V was clipped by 5 bases and J by 5 bases; unmatched bases: 1. Germline CDR1 reads LNHDA; CDR2 reads SQIVND (reference sequence). CDR3: CASSGDRGHQPQHF. In DNA form, the CDR3 reads TGTGCCAGTAGTGGGGACAGGGGGCATCAGCCCCAGCATTTT.

This clonotype was picked up many times. The genes are TRBV5-1 and TRBJ2-1; 16 bases agree with TRBD2. With V trimmed by 3 bases and J by 8 bases, 5 bases remained unmatched. This CDR3 is 16 amino acids long. Germline loops: CDR1 SGHRS, CDR2 YFSETQ. The CDR3 reads CASSSSGTSGRDEQFF. The DNA of the CDR3 is TGCGCCAGCAGCTCCTCCGGGACTAGCGGGAGGGATGAGCAGTTCTTC. Supplemented by reference TRBV5-1 and TRBJ2-1, the full variable domain reads KAGVTQTPRYLIKTRGQQVTLSCSPISGHRSVSWYQQTPGQGLQFLFEYFSETQRNKGNFPGRFSGRQFSNSRSEMNVSTLELGDSALYLCASSSSGTSGRDEQFFGPGTRLTVL.

This clonotype was recorded a few times. The chain carries TRBV20-1 and TRBJ2-7, with a tentative D call TRBD1 (6 bases). Germline assignment: CDR1 DFQATT and CDR2 SNEGSKA (reference sequence). The V end lost 6 bases, the J end lost 11 bases, and 23 bases lay between the germline ends. This CDR3 is 13 amino acids long. This CDR3 reads CSATSGTPRGKYF. CDR3 DNA: TGCAGTGCCACCTCCGGGACACCAAGGGGCAAGTACTTC.

The chain recombines TRBV12-3 or TRBV12-4 with TRBJ2-3; D uncertain. The germline V and J ends were trimmed by 6 bases and 5 bases, with 6 bases remaining between them. This CDR3 has 11 amino acids. The CDR3 loop is CASRMLDTQYF. CDR3 in DNA: TGTGCCAGCAGGATGCTAGATACGCAGTATTTT.

This clonotype appeared a few times. The chain links TRBV7-9 to TRBJ2-7; D unclear. V was cut by 5 bases and J by 1 base, with 12 bases left in between. Germline CDR1 reads SEHNR; CDR2 reads FQNEAQ (reference sequence). This CDR3 spans 14 amino acids. CDR3 bases: TGTGCCAGCAGCCCTTTCCTGGGGTCCTACGAGCAGTACTTC. This translates into CASSPFLGSYEQYF.

This clonotype was observed once. The chain uses TRBV20-1 and TRBJ2-7, with no clear D. The germline V gene has CDR1 DFQATT and CDR2 SNEGSKA (reference sequence). Trimming removed 0 bases from V and 2 bases from J, with 11 bases in between. The CDR3 has 14 amino acids. The CDR3 DNA follows: TGCAGTGCTAGAGATCCAGGCCGAGCCTACGAGCAGTACTTC. Amino acid sequence: CSARDPGRAYEQYF.

The chain couples TRBV29-1 to TRBJ1-2; D remains unclear. Germline V CDR1 and CDR2: SQVTM, ANQGSEA. The CDR3 contains 13 residues. Between the trimmed V and J ends, which lost 7 bases and 0 bases, there was a span of 12 bases. Here the CDR3 reads CSAEDGSNYGYTF. The CDR3 DNA reads as TGCAGCGCAGAAGACGGCTCTAACTATGGCTACACCTTC.

This clonotype came up many times. The gene calls are TRBV20-1 and TRBJ2-7; D is perhaps TRBD1 (5 bases). This CDR3 has 13 amino acids. CDR1 and CDR2 (germline): DFQATT, SNEGSKA (reference sequence). Trimming left V 3 bases short and J 2 bases short, with 11 bases between. The CDR3 reads CSARARAPYEQYF. In nucleotides, the CDR3 is TGCAGTGCTAGGGCCAGGGCCCCCTACGAGCAGTACTTC.

The rearrangement links TRBV6-5 to TRBJ2-1, with D perhaps TRBD2 (6 bases). The CDR3 covers 14 residues. Deletions cut 4 bases from V and 7 bases from J, with 14 bases between. Germline V gives CDR1 MNHEY, CDR2 SVGAGI. The CDR3 here is CASSSSEGINEQFF. CDR3 nucleotides: TGTGCCAGCAGTTCTAGCGAGGGCATAAATGAGCAGTTCTTC.

The rearrangement joins TRBV15 to TRBJ2-7; TRBD1 aligns across 8 bases. CDR3 length: 15 amino acids. Trimming at V came to 3 bases and at J to 5 bases, leaving 9 bases not matched to a gene. Per germline, CDR1 LNHNV and CDR2 YYDKDF (reference sequence). The DNA of the CDR3 is TGTGCCACCAGCAGCGGGACAGGCCGGGGTGACGAGCAGTACTTC. This translates into CATSSGTGRGDEQYF.

The chain joins TRBV5-1 to TRBJ2-7, with 7 bases that match TRBD1. The CDR3 extends over 14 amino acids. V dropped 0 bases and J dropped 2; count of bases not matched to a gene: 2. Germline CDR1 is SGHRS and CDR2 is YFSETQ. CDR3 residues: CASSLGDRAYEQYF. CDR3 bases: TGCGCCAGCAGCTTGGGTGACAGGGCCTACGAGCAGTACTTC.

This clonotype turned up a few times. The chain links TRBV4-3 to TRBJ1-1; D is possibly TRBD1 (5 bases). This CDR3 comprises 17 residues. CDR1 is LGHNA, CDR2 YSLEER, per germline. V lost 4 bases and J lost 0, with 18 bases in between. DNA of the CDR3: TGCGCCAGCAGCCGAAGCCTACCGGGACGGCTGAACACTGAAGCTTTCTTT. Translation: CASSRSLPGRLNTEAFF.

The chain joins TRBV10-2 to TRBJ2-1; no clear D. The V gene's germline CDR1 is WSHSY and CDR2 SAAADI. Trimming stripped 3 bases from V and 8 bases from J, with 8 bases between. The CDR3 has 12 amino acids. Here the CDR3 DNA reads TGCGCCAGCAGTGACCCGGTAGATGAGCAGTTCTTC. As protein: CASSDPVDEQFF.

The V and J genes are TRBV6-2 or TRBV6-3 and TRBJ2-6; no definite D call. Looked up from germline, CDR1 is MNHEY and CDR2 is SVGEGT. The CDR3 has 15 residues. The V gene lost 5 bases and the J gene lost 7 bases, with 15 bases spanning the gap. CDR3 bases: TGTGCCAGCAGTAACCGGGCCTTAGGAGCCAACGTCCTGACTTTC. It yields the protein CASSNRALGANVLTF.

This clonotype was counted between two and nine times. The rearrangement joins TRBV10-3 to TRBJ1-1; D is possibly TRBD1 (6 bases). The V and J ends lost 7 bases and 0 bases respectively, with 15 bases between them. CDR3 length: 15 residues. Germline V gives CDR1 ENHRY, CDR2 SYGVKD. The CDR3 region is CAIIPDRHLNTEAFF. The CDR3 nucleotides read TGTGCCATCATTCCCGACAGGCATTTGAACACTGAAGCTTTCTTT.

This clonotype was counted between two and nine times. The genes are TRBV29-1 and TRBJ2-7, with no clear D. The CDR3 has 15 residues. Germline V lookup: CDR1 SQVTM, CDR2 ANQGSEA. Trimming cost V 4 bases and J 1 base, with 17 bases left between them. The CDR3 here is CSVGLLGDFSYEQYF. The CDR3 DNA sequence: TGCAGCGTTGGCTTACTCGGAGACTTTTCCTACGAGCAGTACTTC.

With regard to this clonotype: At one boundary the junction diverges from the germline segment, which might be a read error. The chain couples TRBV6-1 to TRBJ2-1; 12 bases are a match to TRBD2. The CDR3 loop spans 17 amino acids. Looked up from germline, CDR1 is MNHNS and CDR2 is SASEGT. The CDR3 coding sequence is TGTGCCAGCAGACACGGGACTAGCGGGCCCCTGGCCAATGAGCAGCTCTTC. It yields the protein CASRHGTSGPLANEQLF.

This clonotype appeared a few times. As DNA, the CDR3 is TGTGCCAGCAGCATTAGCGGGGGGGCCTACAATGAGCAGTTCTTC. This encodes CASSISGGAYNEQFF. The chain carries TRBV7-9 and TRBJ2-1; 11 bases are a match to TRBD2. Per germline, CDR1 SEHNR and CDR2 FQNEAQ (reference sequence). The CDR3 runs to 15 residues. V lost 5 bases, J lost 2 bases, and 2 bases stayed unmatched. The full variable domain, completed using reference TRBV7-9 and TRBJ2-1, is DTGVSQNPRHKITKRGQNVTFRCDPISEHNRLYWYRQTLGQGPEFLTYFQNEAQLEKSRLLSDRFSAERPKGSFSTLEIQRTEQGDSAMYLCASSISGGAYNEQFFGPGTRLTVL.